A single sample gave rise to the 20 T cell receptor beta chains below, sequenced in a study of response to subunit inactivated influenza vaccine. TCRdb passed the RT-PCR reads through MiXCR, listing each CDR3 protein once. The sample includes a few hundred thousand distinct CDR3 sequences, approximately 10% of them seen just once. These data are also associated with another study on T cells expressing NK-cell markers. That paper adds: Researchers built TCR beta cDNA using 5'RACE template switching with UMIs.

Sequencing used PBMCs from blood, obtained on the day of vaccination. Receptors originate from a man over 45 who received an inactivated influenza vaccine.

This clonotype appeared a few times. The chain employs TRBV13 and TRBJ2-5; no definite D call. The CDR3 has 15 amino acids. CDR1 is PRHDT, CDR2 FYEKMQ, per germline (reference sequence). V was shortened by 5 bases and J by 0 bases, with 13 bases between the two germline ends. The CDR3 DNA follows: TGTGCCAGCAGCCCGAATAATGCTTACCAAGAGACCCAGTACTTC. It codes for CASSPNNAYQETQYF.

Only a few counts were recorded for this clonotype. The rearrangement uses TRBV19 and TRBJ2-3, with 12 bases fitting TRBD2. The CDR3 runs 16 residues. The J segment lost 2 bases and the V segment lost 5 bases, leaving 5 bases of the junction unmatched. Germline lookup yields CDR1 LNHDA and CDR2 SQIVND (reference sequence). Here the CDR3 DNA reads TGTGCCAGTAGTGCAAGACTAGCGGGGGTCACAGATACGCAGTATTTT. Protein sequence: CASSARLAGVTDTQYF.

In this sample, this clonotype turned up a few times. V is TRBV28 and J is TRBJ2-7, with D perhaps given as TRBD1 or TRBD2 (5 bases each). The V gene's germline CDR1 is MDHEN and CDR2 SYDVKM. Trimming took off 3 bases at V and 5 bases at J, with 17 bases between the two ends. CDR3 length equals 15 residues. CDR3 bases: TGTGCCAGCAGTTTTGAGGGGCTGAGGTTTCACGAGCAGTACTTC. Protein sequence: CASSFEGLRFHEQYF.

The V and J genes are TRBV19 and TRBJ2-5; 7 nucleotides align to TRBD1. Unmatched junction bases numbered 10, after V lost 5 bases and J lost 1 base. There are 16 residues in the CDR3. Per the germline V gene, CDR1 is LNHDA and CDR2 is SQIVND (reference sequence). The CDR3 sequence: CASSAGDSSFQETQYF. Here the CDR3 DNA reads TGTGCCAGTAGTGCAGGGGACAGCTCCTTCCAAGAGACCCAGTACTTC.

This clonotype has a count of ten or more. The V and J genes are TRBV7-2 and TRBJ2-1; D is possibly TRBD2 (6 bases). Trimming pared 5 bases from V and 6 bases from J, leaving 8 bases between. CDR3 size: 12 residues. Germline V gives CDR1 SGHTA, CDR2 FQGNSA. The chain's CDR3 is CASSLTSNEQFF. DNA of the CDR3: TGTGCCAGCAGCCTGACTAGCAATGAGCAGTTCTTC.

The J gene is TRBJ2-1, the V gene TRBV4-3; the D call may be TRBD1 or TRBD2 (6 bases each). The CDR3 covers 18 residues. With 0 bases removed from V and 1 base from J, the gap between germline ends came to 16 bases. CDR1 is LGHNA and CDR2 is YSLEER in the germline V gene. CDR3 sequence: CASSQERGRIRSYNEQFF. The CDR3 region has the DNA TGCGCCAGCAGCCAAGAACGGGGGCGAATTAGATCCTACAATGAGCAGTTCTTC.

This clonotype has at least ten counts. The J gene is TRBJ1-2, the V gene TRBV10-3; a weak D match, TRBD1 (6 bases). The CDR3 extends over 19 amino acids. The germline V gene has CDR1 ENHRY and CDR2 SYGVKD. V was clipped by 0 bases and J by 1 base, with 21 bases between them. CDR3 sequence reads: CAISESTGQGSNFNYGYTF. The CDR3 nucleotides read TGTGCCATCAGTGAGTCTACGGGGCAGGGGTCGAACTTTAACTATGGCTACACCTTC.

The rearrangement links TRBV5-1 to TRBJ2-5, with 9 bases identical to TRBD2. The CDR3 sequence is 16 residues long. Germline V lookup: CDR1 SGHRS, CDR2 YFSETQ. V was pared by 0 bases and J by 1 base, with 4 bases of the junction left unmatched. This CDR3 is CASSLGASGVQETQYF. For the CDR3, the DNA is TGCGCCAGCAGCTTGGGGGCTAGCGGGGTCCAAGAGACCCAGTACTTC.

This chain's CDR3 is CASMDSSYNSPLHF. The CDR3 DNA follows: TGTGCCAGCATGGACAGCTCCTATAATTCACCCCTCCACTTT. The chain uses TRBV25-1 and TRBJ1-6, with TRBD1 as a possible D gene (6 bases). The germline V gene encodes CDR1 MGHDK and CDR2 SYGVNS. V was cut by 7 bases and J by 0 bases, with 7 bases left in between. The CDR3 extends over 14 amino acids. Using reference TRBV25-1 and TRBJ1-6 for the parts outside the CDR3, the full variable domain is EADIYQTPRYLVIGTGKKITLECSQTMGHDKMYWYQQDPGMELHLIHYSYGVNSTEKGDLSSESTVSRIRTEHFPLTLESARPSHTSQYLCASMDSSYNSPLHFGNGTRLTVT.

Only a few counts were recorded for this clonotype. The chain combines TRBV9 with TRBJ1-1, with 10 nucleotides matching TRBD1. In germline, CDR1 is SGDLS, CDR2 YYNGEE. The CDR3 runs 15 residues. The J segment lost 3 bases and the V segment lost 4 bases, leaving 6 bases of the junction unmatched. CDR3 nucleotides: TGTGCCAGCAGCTCCCAGACAGGGGGCTACACTGAAGCTTTCTTT. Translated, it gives CASSSQTGGYTEAFF.

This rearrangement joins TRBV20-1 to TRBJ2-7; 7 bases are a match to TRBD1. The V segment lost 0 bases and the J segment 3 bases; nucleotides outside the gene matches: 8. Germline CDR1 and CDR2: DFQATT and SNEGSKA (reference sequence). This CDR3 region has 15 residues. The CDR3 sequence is CSAREGTATIYEQYF. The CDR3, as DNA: TGCAGTGCTAGAGAGGGGACAGCCACAATCTACGAGCAGTACTTC.

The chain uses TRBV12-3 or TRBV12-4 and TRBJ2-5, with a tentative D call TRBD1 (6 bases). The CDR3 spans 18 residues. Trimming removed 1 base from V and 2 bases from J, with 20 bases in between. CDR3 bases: TGTGCCAGCAGTTTAGTCGTTTCCGCAGGGGTCTTACAAGAGACCCAGTACTTC. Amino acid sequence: CASSLVVSAGVLQETQYF.

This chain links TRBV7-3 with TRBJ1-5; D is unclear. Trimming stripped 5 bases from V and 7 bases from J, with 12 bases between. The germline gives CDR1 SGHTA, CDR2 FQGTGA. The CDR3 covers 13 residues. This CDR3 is CASSSTSGQPQHF. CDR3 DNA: TGTGCCAGCAGCAGCACGAGTGGCCAGCCCCAGCATTTT.

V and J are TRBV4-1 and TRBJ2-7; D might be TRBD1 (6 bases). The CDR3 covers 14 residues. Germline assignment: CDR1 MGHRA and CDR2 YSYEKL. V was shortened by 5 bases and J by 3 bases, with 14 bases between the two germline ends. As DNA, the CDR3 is TGCGCCAGCAGCATGCAGGGGCAAGGCTACGAGCAGTACTTC. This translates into CASSMQGQGYEQYF.

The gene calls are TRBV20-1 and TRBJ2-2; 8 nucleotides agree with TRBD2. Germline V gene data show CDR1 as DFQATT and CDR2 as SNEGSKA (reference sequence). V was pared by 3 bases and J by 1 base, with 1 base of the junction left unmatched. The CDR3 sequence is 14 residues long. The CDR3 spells CSARLAGNTGELFF. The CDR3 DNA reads TGCAGTGCTAGGCTAGCGGGGAACACCGGGGAGCTGTTTTTT.

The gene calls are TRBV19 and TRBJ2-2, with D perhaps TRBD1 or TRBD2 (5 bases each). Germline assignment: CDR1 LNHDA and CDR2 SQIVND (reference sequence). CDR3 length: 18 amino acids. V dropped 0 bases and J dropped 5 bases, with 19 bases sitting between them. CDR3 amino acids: CASSIDEGTRGWTGELFF. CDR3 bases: TGTGCCAGTAGTATAGATGAGGGGACCAGAGGATGGACCGGGGAGCTGTTTTTT.

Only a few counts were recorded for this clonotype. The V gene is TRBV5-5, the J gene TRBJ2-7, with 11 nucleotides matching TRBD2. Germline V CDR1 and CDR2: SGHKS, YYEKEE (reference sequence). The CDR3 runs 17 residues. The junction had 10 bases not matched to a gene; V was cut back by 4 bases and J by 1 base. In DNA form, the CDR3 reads TGTGCCAGCAGCCGTACGGGACTAGCGGACTCTTCCTACGAGCAGTACTTC. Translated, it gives CASSRTGLADSSYEQYF.

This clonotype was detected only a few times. This chain's CDR3 is CASSQGGAGEYNEQFF. CDR3 DNA: TGTGCCAGCAGCCAAGGGGGGGCGGGGGAGTACAATGAGCAGTTCTTC. The chain is built from TRBV4-2 and TRBJ2-1, with D possibly matching TRBD2 (7 bases). V shed 1 base and J shed 4 bases, with 14 bases lying between them. Germline V lookup: CDR1 LGHNA, CDR2 YNFKEQ. The CDR3 is 16 residues long.

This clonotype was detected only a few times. CDR3 in DNA: TGTGCCATCCTCGAGACTCATTACAATGAGCAGTTCTTC. Its protein product is CAILETHYNEQFF. V is TRBV10-3 and J is TRBJ2-1; D is ambiguous. Trimming removed 8 bases at V and 4 bases at J, with 12 bases between. The CDR3 covers 13 residues. Germline loops: CDR1 ENHRY, CDR2 SYGVKD.

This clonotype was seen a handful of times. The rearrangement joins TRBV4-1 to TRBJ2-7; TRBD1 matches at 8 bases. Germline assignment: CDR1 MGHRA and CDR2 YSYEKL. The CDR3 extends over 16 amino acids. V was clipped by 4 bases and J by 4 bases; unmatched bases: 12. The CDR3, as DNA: TGCGCCAGCAGCCGTGGGGCCGACAGGGGTAGTTACGAGCAGTACTTC. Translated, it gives CASSRGADRGSYEQYF.